These 32 T cell receptor beta chains were sequenced from one sample in a study of cytomegalovirus exposure and HLA in healthy donors. Primers for the PCR totalled 60 Vbeta and 13 Jbeta. Profiled with immunoSEQ multiplex PCR; TCRdb holds only in-frame clones, not every one. Among nearly 200,000 clones, more than 60% were seen once, and the ten largest hold over 2%. Sequencing used PBMCs. All receptors come from a woman aged 25 to 39 in good health and CMV-seropositive.

The J gene is TRBJ1-4, the V gene TRBV5-1; D call uncertain. The CDR3 runs to 14 residues. Germline V gives CDR1 SGHRS, CDR2 YFSETQ. V was cut by 0 bases and J by 6 bases, with 9 bases left in between. The CDR3 coding sequence is TGCGCCAGCAGCTTGGGGGCCGTCGATGAAAAACTGTTTTTT. It encodes CASSLGAVDEKLFF.

The V call is TRBV9, the J call TRBJ2-7; tentatively, D is TRBD2 (5 bases). The CDR3 consists of 13 residues. V was clipped by 4 bases and J by 6 bases, with 14 bases between them. Germline CDR1 SGDLS, CDR2 YYNGEE. This chain's CDR3 is CASSTPGVSEQYF. CDR3 nucleotide sequence: TGTGCCAGCAGCACCCCCGGGGTGTCCGAGCAGTACTTC.

The chain uses TRBV4-2 and TRBJ1-6; 10 positions agree with TRBD1. Per germline, CDR1 LGHNA and CDR2 YNFKEQ. The V and J ends lost 1 base and 10 bases, in that order; junction bases with no gene match: 7. The CDR3 runs 16 residues. CDR3 coding DNA: TGTGCCAGCAGCCAAGGAGGACAGGGGGTCGGCTCACCCCTCCACTTT. It specifies CASSQGGQGVGSPLHF.

V and J are TRBV6-5 and TRBJ1-4; 7 nucleotides align to TRBD1. Germline lookup yields CDR1 MNHEY and CDR2 SVGAGI. J gave up 3 bases and V 4 bases, and 8 bases lay outside the gene matches. The CDR3 runs 16 residues. DNA for the CDR3: TGTGCCAGCAGTTTCACTTTTGGGACAGCTAATGAAAAACTGTTTTTT. This codes for CASSFTFGTANEKLFF.

This clone showed up just a few times. The chain employs TRBV5-1 and TRBJ1-1; D call uncertain. Between the trimmed V and J ends, which lost 0 bases and 0 bases, there was a span of 6 bases. CDR1 and CDR2 (germline): SGHRS, YFSETQ. The CDR3 covers 14 residues. The CDR3 coding sequence is TGCGCCAGCAGCTTGGGTGTATTGAACACTGAAGCTTTCTTT. Its protein is CASSLGVLNTEAFF.

V and J are TRBV15 and TRBJ1-3, with 9 bases aligning to TRBD1. V lost 3 bases to trimming and J lost 4 bases; unmatched junction nucleotides: 4. The CDR3 runs to 15 residues. Germline-derived CDR1 and CDR2 are LNHNV and YYDKDF (reference sequence). DNA for the CDR3: TGTGCCACCAGCAGGACAGGGGGGGCGGGAAACACCATATATTTT. Amino acids: CATSRTGGAGNTIYF.

The chain uses TRBV2 and TRBJ2-7; TRBD1 matches 11 bases. Per the germline V gene, CDR1 is SNHLY and CDR2 is FYNNEI. The V and J ends lost 1 base and 4 bases, in that order; junction bases with no gene match: 6. This CDR3 is 16 amino acids long. The CDR3 sequence: CASSEDHRDRGYEQYF. The CDR3 DNA follows: TGTGCCAGCAGTGAAGACCACCGGGACAGGGGGTACGAGCAGTACTTC.

This clone was seen a single time. This rearrangement joins TRBV29-1 to TRBJ1-4; no firm D call. Germline assignment: CDR1 SQVTM and CDR2 ANQGSEA. CDR3 length: 11 residues. With 5 bases removed from V and 8 bases from J, the gap between germline ends came to 9 bases. The CDR3 loop reads CSVQVLEKLFF. The CDR3 coding sequence is TGCAGCGTTCAAGTACTGGAAAAACTGTTTTTT.

This chain links TRBV5-6 with TRBJ2-1; 10 nucleotides match TRBD2. In germline, CDR1 is SGHDT, CDR2 YYEEEE. V lost 1 base and J lost 7; bases outside the gene matches: 5. There are 15 residues in the CDR3. Here the CDR3 reads CASSLSGREVNEQFF. In DNA form, the CDR3 reads TGTGCCAGCAGCTTGAGCGGGAGGGAGGTAAATGAGCAGTTCTTC.

The rearrangement uses TRBV7-9 and TRBJ2-1, with 11 nucleotides matching TRBD2. Germline trimming cut 5 bases from V and 4 bases from J; bases unmatched to any gene: 7. This CDR3 region has 16 residues. The germline V gene has CDR1 SEHNR and CDR2 FQNEAQ (reference sequence). CDR3 in DNA: TGTGCCAGCAGCCCGGATAGCGGGAGGGCTTACAATGAGCAGTTCTTC. Translating gives CASSPDSGRAYNEQFF. Full variable domain (rest looked up from reference TRBV7-9 and TRBJ2-1): DTGVSQNPRHKITKRGQNVTFRCDPISEHNRLYWYRQTLGQGPEFLTYFQNEAQLEKSRLLSDRFSAERPKGSFSTLEIQRTEQGDSAMYLCASSPDSGRAYNEQFFGPGTRLTVL.

The J gene is TRBJ1-6, the V gene TRBV5-1; 11 bases agree with TRBD1. Germline trimming cut 4 bases from V and 8 bases from J; bases unmatched to any gene: 8. CDR1 SGHRS and CDR2 YFSETQ come from the germline V gene. The length of the CDR3 is 16 residues. For the CDR3, the DNA is TGCGCCAGCAGCCCCGGGACAGGGGGATCGTATTCACCCCTCCACTTT. This gives the protein CASSPGTGGSYSPLHF.

The V and J genes are TRBV27 and TRBJ2-7, with D perhaps TRBD2 (5 bases). The CDR3 spans 15 residues. CDR1 is MNHEY and CDR2 is SMNVEV in the germline V gene (reference sequence). The V and J ends lost 8 bases and 3 bases respectively, with 20 bases between them. The CDR3 region is CASASLGRGDYEQYF. CDR3 coding DNA: TGTGCCAGCGCATCCTTAGGCCGGGGTGACTACGAGCAGTACTTC.

This chain uses TRBV7-2 with TRBJ2-1, with TRBD1 matching 9 bases. Germline V gene sequence: CDR1 SGHTA, CDR2 FQGNSA. J lost 7 bases, V lost 5 bases, and 6 bases had no gene match. This CDR3 has 14 residues. The CDR3 loop is CASSPGQGLNEQFF. CDR3 nucleotide sequence: TGTGCCAGCAGCCCGGGACAGGGATTAAATGAGCAGTTCTTC.

The chain couples TRBV10-3 to TRBJ2-3; the match to TRBD2 covers 7 bases. J lost 0 bases, V lost 10 bases, and 10 bases had no gene match. The germline CDR1 and CDR2 sequences are ENHRY and SYGVKD. The length of the CDR3 is 15 residues. CDR3 sequence: CATLLARDSTDTQYF. The CDR3 region has the DNA TGTGCCACCCTACTAGCGAGAGATAGCACAGATACGCAGTATTTT.

The CDR3 region is CASSSRTGSREKLFF. The CDR3 coding sequence is TGTGCCAGTAGCTCTAGGACAGGGTCTCGTGAAAAACTGTTTTTT. The chain links TRBV19 to TRBJ1-4; 8 bases are a match to TRBD1. The junction had 10 bases not matched to a gene; V was cut back by 6 bases and J by 7 bases. The CDR3 length is 15 residues. Germline V lookup: CDR1 LNHDA, CDR2 SQIVND (reference sequence).

This chain links TRBV11-2 with TRBJ2-7; a possible D gene is TRBD1 (5 bases). The germline V and J ends were trimmed by 2 bases and 4 bases, with 9 bases remaining between them. The germline V gene has CDR1 SGHAT and CDR2 FQNNGV. The CDR3 consists of 13 residues. CDR3 nucleotides: TGTGCCAGCAGCTTAATAGCAGGGTACGAGCAGTACTTC. It yields the protein CASSLIAGYEQYF.

The CDR3 is CASSPQGPGGVGYTF. CDR3 bases: TGTGCCAGCTCACCACAAGGGCCAGGGGGCGTCGGCTACACCTTC. The gene calls are TRBV18 and TRBJ1-2; 8 bases agree with TRBD1. Germline CDR1 and CDR2: KGHSH and LQKENI. The CDR3 extends over 15 amino acids. V trimming: 1 base; J trimming: 8 bases; junction bases outside the gene matches: 9.

The V gene is TRBV11-2, the J gene TRBJ2-7, with D perhaps matching TRBD2 (5 bases). Trimming took off 3 bases at V and 2 bases at J, with 8 bases between the two ends. The CDR3 is 13 amino acids. Germline values: CDR1 SGHAT, CDR2 FQNNGV. CDR3 sequence: CASSFTRAYEQYF. Written as DNA, the CDR3 is TGTGCCAGCAGCTTTACGCGGGCCTACGAGCAGTACTTC.

The V call is TRBV7-8, the J call TRBJ2-7, with D unclear. The CDR3 has 12 amino acids. Germline CDR1 reads SGHVS; CDR2 reads FQNEAQ. Trimming left V 5 bases short and J 2 bases short, with 7 bases between. The CDR3: CASSADTYEQYF. CDR3 sequence (DNA): TGTGCCAGCAGCGCTGACACCTACGAGCAGTACTTC.

This clone was recorded a few times. The chain combines TRBV4-2 with TRBJ2-7, with TRBD1 as a possible D gene (5 bases). Germline V lookup: CDR1 LGHNA, CDR2 YNFKEQ. The length of the CDR3 is 14 residues. Trimming stripped 0 bases from V and 3 bases from J, with 9 bases between. The CDR3 loop reads CASSQDFQGYEQYF. As DNA, the CDR3 is TGTGCCAGCAGCCAAGATTTCCAGGGCTACGAGCAGTACTTC.

This chain joins TRBV7-3 and TRBJ2-1, with D possibly being TRBD2 (5 bases). Per the germline V gene, CDR1 is SGHTA and CDR2 is FQGTGA. Trimming pared 5 bases from V and 2 bases from J, leaving 13 bases between. The CDR3 length is 15 residues. In DNA, the CDR3 is TGTGCCAGCAGCCTAGCTGTCCCTACCTACAATGAGCAGTTCTTC. This encodes CASSLAVPTYNEQFF.

This chain connects TRBV2 to TRBJ2-6; unclear D gene. This CDR3 has 16 residues. With 4 bases removed from V and 1 base from J, the gap between germline ends came to 11 bases. CDR1 and CDR2 (germline): SNHLY, FYNNEI. This CDR3 reads CASSAVSGSGANVLTF. CDR3 DNA sequence: TGTGCCAGCAGTGCTGTCTCGGGTTCTGGGGCCAACGTCCTGACTTTC.

The rearrangement uses TRBV14 and TRBJ1-5; D unresolved. The CDR3 spans 13 residues. Germline V gene data show CDR1 as SGHDN and CDR2 as FVKESK. The V end was cut by 2 bases, the J end by 5 bases, with 7 bases between. CDR3 sequence reads: CASSQFNHQPQHF. CDR3 in DNA: TGTGCCAGCAGCCAATTTAATCATCAGCCCCAGCATTTT. The full variable domain, rest sourced from reference TRBV14 and TRBJ1-5, is EAGVTQFPSHSVIEKGQTVTLRCDPISGHDNLYWYRRVMGKEIKFLLHFVKESKQDESGMPNNRFLAERTGGTYSTLKVQPAELEDSGVYFCASSQFNHQPQHFGDGTRLSIL.

This clone appeared a single time. This sequence joins TRBV28 and TRBJ1-4; D gene uncertain. This CDR3 has 15 amino acids. Looked up from germline, CDR1 is MDHEN and CDR2 is SYDVKM. Trimming removed 5 bases at V and 0 bases at J, with 10 bases between. This CDR3 is CASSPPGTTNEKLFF. CDR3 sequence (DNA): TGTGCCAGCAGTCCCCCGGGGACAACTAATGAAAAACTGTTTTTT.

V and J are TRBV12-1 and TRBJ2-5; the table assigns TRBD2, which was not confirmed against the DNA. TRBV12-1 is described as a pseudogene. This CDR3 has 19 amino acids. CDR3 coding DNA: TGTGCCAGCATTATCCTGTCTCCGGGACTAGCGGGAGGGGGAGAGACCCAGTACTTC. As protein: CASIILSPGLAGGGETQYF.

The chain carries TRBV5-1 and TRBJ2-7, with TRBD1 as a possible D gene (6 bases). The germline V and J ends were trimmed by 7 bases and 3 bases, with 8 bases remaining between them. The CDR3 length is 11 residues. Germline loops: CDR1 SGHRS, CDR2 YFSETQ. The CDR3 nucleotides are TGCGCCAGCCGGGACAACTACGAGCAGTACTTC. This sequence encodes CASRDNYEQYF. Full variable domain (rest looked up from reference TRBV5-1 and TRBJ2-7): KAGVTQTPRYLIKTRGQQVTLSCSPISGHRSVSWYQQTPGQGLQFLFEYFSETQRNKGNFPGRFSGRQFSNSRSEMNVSTLELGDSALYLCASRDNYEQYFGPGTRLTVT.

The chain joins TRBV28 to TRBJ2-7; D might be TRBD1 (6 bases). The CDR3 is 12 amino acids. Germline V CDR1 and CDR2: MDHEN, SYDVKM. V shed 8 bases and J shed 7 bases, with 15 bases lying between them. The CDR3 protein is CASEERGSEQYF. The CDR3 DNA sequence: TGTGCCAGCGAAGAGAGGGGGAGTGAGCAGTACTTC.

The rearrangement uses TRBV30 and TRBJ2-1, with 14 bases lining up with TRBD2. The CDR3 is 15 residues long. Germline V gives CDR1 GTSNPN, CDR2 SVGIG (reference sequence). The junction had 12 bases not matched to a gene; V was cut back by 8 bases and J by 9 bases. DNA for the CDR3: TGTGCCGTTGGGACTAGCGGGAGAGTAAGTGGTGAGCAGTTCTTC. The encoded protein is CAVGTSGRVSGEQFF.

The V call is TRBV6-1, the J call TRBJ2-2; the match to TRBD1 covers 11 bases. This CDR3 spans 15 amino acids. Germline trimming cut 5 bases from V and 5 bases from J; bases unmatched to any gene: 4. Per germline, CDR1 MNHNS and CDR2 SASEGT. DNA of the CDR3: TGTGCCAGCAGTCCCCGGGACAGGGGGACCGGGGAGCTGTTTTTT. Protein: CASSPRDRGTGELFF.

The rearrangement links TRBV11-3 to TRBJ2-3; TRBD2 matches at 12 bases. V lost 4 bases to trimming and J lost 3 bases; unmatched junction nucleotides: 2. CDR1 and CDR2 (germline): SGHNT, YENEEA. This CDR3 is built from 15 residues. The CDR3 DNA reads as TGTGCCAGCAGCTCGGGGACTAGCGGGACAGATACGCAGTATTTT. It specifies CASSSGTSGTDTQYF.

The gene calls are TRBV27 and TRBJ2-5, with 11 bases lining up with TRBD2. J lost 9 bases, V lost 3 bases, and 12 bases had no gene match. CDR3 length equals 16 residues. The V gene's germline CDR1 is MNHEY and CDR2 SMNVEV (reference sequence). The DNA for the CDR3 is TGTGCCAGCAGTTTGTGGCTAGCGGGGGGCCAGGGGGCCCAGTACTTC. Encoded protein: CASSLWLAGGQGAQYF.

The chain is built from TRBV2 and TRBJ2-7, with TRBD1 matching over 9 bases. Germline CDR1 and CDR2: SNHLY and FYNNEI. This CDR3 is 14 amino acids long. Trimming at V came to 7 bases and at J to 1 base, leaving 5 bases not matched to a gene. The CDR3 sequence is CASIVTGGSYEQYF. The CDR3, as DNA: TGTGCCAGCATCGTGACAGGGGGATCCTACGAGCAGTACTTC.